This is a list of T cell receptor beta chains from one sample in a study of shared clonotypes between healthy human individuals. The protocol was immunoSEQ multiplex PCR, while the TCRdb copy is restricted to in-frame clones and leaves out a portion. The table shows millions of clones, with 95% occurring only once. The sequenced sample was naive CD4+ T cells sorted from blood. Source of these receptors: a man between 18 and 35 years old in good health. The CDR3 runs from the conserved cysteine through the conserved F or W. Each record gives: CDR3 DNA, CDR3 protein, V gene, D gene, J gene, clone size. D genes are given only for firm matches. Size is omitted from some rows. Given values are once, few, many or a class for expanded clones.

CDR3 DNA: TGTGCCAGCAGTGAAGCGCTAAACAGGGCCTACGAGCAGTACTTC
CDR3 protein: CASSEALNRAYEQYF
V gene: TRBV6-1
D gene: NA
J gene: TRBJ2-7
clone size: NA

CDR3 DNA: TGTGCCAGCAGCCAAGAAGTGGGCCACCTCTATGGCTACACCTTC
CDR3 protein: CASSQEVGHLYGYTF
V gene: TRBV14
D gene: NA
J gene: TRBJ1-2
clone size: NA

CDR3 DNA: TGTGCCAGCAGCGTAGATCGGAACACCGGGGAGCTGTTTTTT
CDR3 protein: CASSVDRNTGELFF
V gene: TRBV9
D gene: NA
J gene: TRBJ2-2
clone size: NA

CDR3 DNA: TGTGCCAGTACTACGGGACCAAATGGCTACACCTTC
CDR3 protein: CASTTGPNGYTF
V gene: TRBV19
D gene: NA
J gene: TRBJ1-2
clone size: once

CDR3 DNA: TGTGCCAGCAGCCAAGATAGGAATTCACCCCTCCACTTT
CDR3 protein: CASSQDRNSPLHF
V gene: TRBV4-2
D gene: NA
J gene: TRBJ1-6
clone size: few

CDR3 DNA: TGTGCCAGCAGCCTAAGAGGGTTCTACGAGCAGTACTTC
CDR3 protein: CASSLRGFYEQYF
V gene: TRBV5-6
D gene: NA
J gene: TRBJ2-7
clone size: once

CDR3 DNA: TGTGCCAGCAGTGCGGGTAGCGGAGGGTTCGCCTACAATGAGCAGTTCTTC
CDR3 protein: CASSAGSGGFAYNEQFF
V gene: TRBV2
D gene: NA
J gene: TRBJ2-1
clone size: NA

CDR3 DNA: TGTGCCAGCAGCTCGACACCCGGGGGCTACACTGAAGCTTTCTTT
CDR3 protein: CASSSTPGGYTEAFF
V gene: TRBV7-9
D gene: NA
J gene: TRBJ1-1
clone size: NA

CDR3 DNA: TGTGCCTCCTCGGGACAGGGAGGAAACACCATATATTTT
CDR3 protein: CASSGQGGNTIYF
V gene: TRBV30
D gene: TRBD1
J gene: TRBJ1-3
clone size: NA

CDR3 DNA: TGTGCCAGTATGGATTCGGGGAGTCGATCGGAGACCCAGTACTTC
CDR3 protein: CASMDSGSRSETQYF
V gene: TRBV19
D gene: NA
J gene: TRBJ2-5
clone size: NA

CDR3 DNA: TGTGCCAGCAATTGGGGACAGGGGATGGAAAAACTGTTTTTT
CDR3 protein: CASNWGQGMEKLFF
V gene: TRBV2
D gene: TRBD1
J gene: TRBJ1-4
clone size: NA

CDR3 DNA: TGTGCCTGGAGTACCGTCGGTGGGTTCAAGTACTTC
CDR3 protein: CAWSTVGGFKYF
V gene: TRBV30
D gene: NA
J gene: TRBJ2-7
clone size: NA

CDR3 DNA: TGTGCCTGGAGTTCTACAGGGGCCGCCCGGGAACTGTTTTTT
CDR3 protein: CAWSSTGAARELFF
V gene: TRBV30
D gene: TRBD1
J gene: TRBJ1-4
clone size: NA

CDR3 DNA: TGTGCCTGGAGCCTCGCGACATCACTAAAAGCCTACGAGCAGTACTTC
CDR3 protein: CAWSLATSLKAYEQYF
V gene: TRBV30
D gene: NA
J gene: TRBJ2-7
clone size: NA

CDR3 DNA: TGTGCCAGCGGGGACAGAACGAACACCGGGGAGCTGTTTTTT
CDR3 protein: CASGDRTNTGELFF
V gene: TRBV2
D gene: TRBD1
J gene: TRBJ2-2
clone size: once

CDR3 DNA: TGTGCCTGCACGGGACAGAGCAATCAGCCCCAGCATTTT
CDR3 protein: CACTGQSNQPQHF
V gene: TRBV30
D gene: TRBD1
J gene: TRBJ1-5
clone size: NA

CDR3 DNA: TGTGCCAGCAGCGAAGACAGACGTACGGGCTTAAACTATGGCTACACCTTC
CDR3 protein: CASSEDRRTGLNYGYTF
V gene: TRBV9
D gene: NA
J gene: TRBJ1-2
clone size: NA